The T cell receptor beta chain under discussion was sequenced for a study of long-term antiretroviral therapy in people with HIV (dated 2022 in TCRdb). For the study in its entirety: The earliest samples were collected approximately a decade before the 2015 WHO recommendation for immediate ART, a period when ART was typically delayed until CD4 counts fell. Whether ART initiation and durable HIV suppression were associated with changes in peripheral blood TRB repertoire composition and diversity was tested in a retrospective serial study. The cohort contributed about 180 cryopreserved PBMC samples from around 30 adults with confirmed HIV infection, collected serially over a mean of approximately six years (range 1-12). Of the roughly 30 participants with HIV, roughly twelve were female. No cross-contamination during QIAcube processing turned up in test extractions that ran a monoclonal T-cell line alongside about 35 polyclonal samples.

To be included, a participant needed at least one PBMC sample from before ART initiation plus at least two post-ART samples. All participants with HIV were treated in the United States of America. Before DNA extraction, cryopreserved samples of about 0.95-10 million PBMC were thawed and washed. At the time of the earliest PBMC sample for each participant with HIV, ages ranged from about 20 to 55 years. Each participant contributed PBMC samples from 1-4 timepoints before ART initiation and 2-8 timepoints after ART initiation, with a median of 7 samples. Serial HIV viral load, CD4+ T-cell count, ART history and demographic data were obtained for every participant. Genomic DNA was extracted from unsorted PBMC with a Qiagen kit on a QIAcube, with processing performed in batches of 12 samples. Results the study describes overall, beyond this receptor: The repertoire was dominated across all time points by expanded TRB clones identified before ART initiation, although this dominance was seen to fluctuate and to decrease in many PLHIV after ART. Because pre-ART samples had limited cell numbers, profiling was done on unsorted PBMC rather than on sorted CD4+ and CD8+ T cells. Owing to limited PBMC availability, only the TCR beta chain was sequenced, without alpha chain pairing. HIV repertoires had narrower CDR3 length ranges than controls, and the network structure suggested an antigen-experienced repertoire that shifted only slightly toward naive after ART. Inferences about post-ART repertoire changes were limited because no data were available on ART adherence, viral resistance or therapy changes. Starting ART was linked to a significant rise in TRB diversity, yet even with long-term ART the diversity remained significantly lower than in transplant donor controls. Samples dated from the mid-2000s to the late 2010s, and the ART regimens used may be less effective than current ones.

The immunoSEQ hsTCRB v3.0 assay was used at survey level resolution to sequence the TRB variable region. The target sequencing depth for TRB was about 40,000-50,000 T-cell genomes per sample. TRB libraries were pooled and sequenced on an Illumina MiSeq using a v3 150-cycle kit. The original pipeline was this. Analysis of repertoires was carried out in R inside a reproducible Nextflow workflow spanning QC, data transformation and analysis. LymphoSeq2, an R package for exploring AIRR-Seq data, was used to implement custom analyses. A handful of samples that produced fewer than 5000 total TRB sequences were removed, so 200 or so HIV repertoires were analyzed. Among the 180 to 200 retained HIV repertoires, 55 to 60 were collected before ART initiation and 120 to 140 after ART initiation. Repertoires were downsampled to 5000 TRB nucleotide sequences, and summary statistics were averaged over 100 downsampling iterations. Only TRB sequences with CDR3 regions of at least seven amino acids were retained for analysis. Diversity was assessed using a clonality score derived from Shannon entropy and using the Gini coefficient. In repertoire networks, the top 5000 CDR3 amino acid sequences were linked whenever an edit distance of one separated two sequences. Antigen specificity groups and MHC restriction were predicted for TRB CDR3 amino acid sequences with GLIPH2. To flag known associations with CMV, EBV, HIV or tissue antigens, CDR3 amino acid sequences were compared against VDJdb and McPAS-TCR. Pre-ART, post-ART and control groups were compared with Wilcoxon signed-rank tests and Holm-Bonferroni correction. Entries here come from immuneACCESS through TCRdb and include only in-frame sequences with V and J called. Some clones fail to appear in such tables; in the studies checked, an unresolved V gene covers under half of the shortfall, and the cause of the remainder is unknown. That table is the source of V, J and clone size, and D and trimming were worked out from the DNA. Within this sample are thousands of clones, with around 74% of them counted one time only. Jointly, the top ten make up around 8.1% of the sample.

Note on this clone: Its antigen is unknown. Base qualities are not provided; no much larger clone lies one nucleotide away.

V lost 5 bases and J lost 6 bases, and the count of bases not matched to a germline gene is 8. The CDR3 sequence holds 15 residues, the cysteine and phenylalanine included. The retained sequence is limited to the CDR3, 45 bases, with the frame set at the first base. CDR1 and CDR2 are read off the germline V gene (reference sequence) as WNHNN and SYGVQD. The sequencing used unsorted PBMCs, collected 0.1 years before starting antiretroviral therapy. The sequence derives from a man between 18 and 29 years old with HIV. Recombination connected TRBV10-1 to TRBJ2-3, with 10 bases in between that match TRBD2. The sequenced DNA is TGCGCCAGCAGTAACAGGCTAGCGGGGGAGGATACGCAGTATTTT. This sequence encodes CASSNRLAGEDTQYF.